Listed below are T cell receptor beta chains from one sample, sequenced in a study of blood T cell repertoires in COVID-19. The repertoire was sequenced with immunoSEQ multiplex PCR; TCRdb's copy has only in-frame clones and lacks some. The table records about 86,000 clones, around 82% of them present only once. Sequenced input: peripheral blood. The origin of the receptors is a woman older than 75 with acute or convalescent COVID-19. CDR3s include the opening cysteine and the closing phenylalanine or tryptophan. The D gene is left open where the match is weak. The size entry is marked missing in some rows and otherwise reads once, few, many or a size class.

d_call,clone_size,j_call,v_call,cdr3_nt,cdr3_aa
TRBD1,.,TRBJ1-1,TRBV5-1,TGCGCCAGCAGCTTGGTACAGGGACAGCAAATGGAAGCTTTCTTT,CASSLVQGQQMEAFF
.,once,TRBJ1-6,TRBV5-1,TGCGCCAGCAGCCCAGGGCAAAGTGATTCACCCCTCCACTTT,CASSPGQSDSPLHF
.,.,TRBJ1-2,TRBV4-1,TGCGCCAGCAGCCAAGACAGGAGGTCCCACGCCGGCTACACCTTC,CASSQDRRSHAGYTF
TRBD2,.,TRBJ2-3,TRBV7-3,TGTGCCAGCAGCTTAGGGACTAGCATCACAGATACGCAGTATTTT,CASSLGTSITDTQYF
TRBD1,once,TRBJ2-7,TRBV24-1,TGTGCCACCAGTGATTCCTCCCGGGACAGGGGGTACCACGAGCAGTACTTC,CATSDSSRDRGYHEQYF
.,.,TRBJ1-4,TRBV28,TGTGCCAGCACCGACAGTATTCGCGAAAAACTGTTTTTT,CASTDSIREKLFF
TRBD2,.,TRBJ2-1,TRBV6-5,TGTGCCAGCAGACAGGGACTAGCGATGAATGAGCAGTTCTTC,CASRQGLAMNEQFF
TRBD2,.,TRBJ2-1,TRBV5-4,TGTGCCAGCAGCATGGGACTAGATTACAATGAGCAGTTCTTC,CASSMGLDYNEQFF
TRBD1,.,TRBJ1-2,TRBV6-4,TGTGCCAGCATTCCCGGGACAGGCATCTATGGCTACACCTTC,CASIPGTGIYGYTF
TRBD1,.,TRBJ1-3,TRBV28,TGTGCCAGCAGTTCCGGGACAGGCTCAGGAAACACCATATATTTT,CASSSGTGSGNTIYF
TRBD2,.,TRBJ2-1,TRBV7-3,TGTGCCAGCAGCCTAGGGAGCGGGGGGGCCGAAAATGAGCAGTTCTTC,CASSLGSGGAENEQFF
TRBD2,.,TRBJ2-3,TRBV5-1,TGCGCCAGCAGCTTGGCCCCTAGCGGGAGGGTGACAGATACGCAGTATTTT,CASSLAPSGRVTDTQYF
.,.,TRBJ1-6,TRBV24-1,TGTGCCACCAGTGAAAACAATAATTCACCCCTCCACTTT,CATSENNNSPLHF
.,.,TRBJ2-5,TRBV5-8,TGTGCCAGCAGCTTTGGCCAGGGGGGCGGCCAAGAGACCCAGTACTTC,CASSFGQGGGQETQYF
.,.,TRBJ1-2,TRBV7-9,TGTGCCAGCAGCTTCTCCCAGAACTATGGCTACACCTTC,CASSFSQNYGYTF
.,.,TRBJ1-1,TRBV27,TGTGCCAGCAGTTCTACTTCAGGGGCTTCGCTGGCTGAAGCTTTCTTT,CASSSTSGASLAEAFF
TRBD2,few,TRBJ2-5,TRBV7-2,TGTGCCAGCAGCTTCGGGCAACTAGCGGGAGGGGCGGGGGAGACCCAGTACTTC,CASSFGQLAGGAGETQYF
.,.,TRBJ1-6,TRBV5-1,TGCGCCAGCAGCTTGGCAGGGGCCGGTAATTCACCCCTCCACTTT,CASSLAGAGNSPLHF
.,.,TRBJ2-1,TRBV5-4,TGTGCCAGCAGCCAAGGCAGCGGTACCTCCTACAATGAGCAGTTCTTC,CASSQGSGTSYNEQFF
.,few,TRBJ2-1,TRBV19,TGTGCCAGTAGTATTGGCAGGGGCCGGTGGGGCGGTGAGCAGTTCTTC,CASSIGRGRWGGEQFF
TRBD1,.,TRBJ1-6,TRBV5-1,TGCGCCAGCAGCCCAGACAGGGGATCCTATAATTCACCCCTCCACTTT,CASSPDRGSYNSPLHF
TRBD2,.,TRBJ2-1,TRBV7-2,TGTGCCAGCAGCGGTATAGCGGGAACCTACAATGAGCAGTTCTTC,CASSGIAGTYNEQFF
.,few,TRBJ2-2,TRBV6-5,TGTGCCAGCCGGTCGCAGGGGATAAACACCGGGGAGCTGTTTTTT,CASRSQGINTGELFF
TRBD1,.,TRBJ1-4,TRBV2,TGTGCCGGTCATACAGGGGATGTAAAAAAACTGTTTTTT,CAGHTGDVKKLFF
.,once,TRBJ2-1,TRBV24-1,TGTGCCACCAGTGATTTCCCCGGGGGTCCGAGCTCCTACAATGAGCAGTTCTTC,CATSDFPGGPSSYNEQFF
.,.,TRBJ2-3,TRBV5-1,TGCGCCAGCAGCTTGGTGGGGGCCGGTGAGACAGATACGCAGTATTTT,CASSLVGAGETDTQYF
.,once,TRBJ2-7,TRBV29-1,TGCAGCGTTGTAAGGGGTAACTACGAGCAGTACTTC,CSVVRGNYEQYF
TRBD2,.,TRBJ2-7,TRBV19,TGTGCCAGTAGTACCTGGGTAGCGGGGGCCTACGAGCAGTACTTC,CASSTWVAGAYEQYF
.,.,TRBJ1-4,TRBV28,TGTGCCAGCAGTTTGGGGGGGTCGGGGAATGAAAAACTGTTTTTT,CASSLGGSGNEKLFF